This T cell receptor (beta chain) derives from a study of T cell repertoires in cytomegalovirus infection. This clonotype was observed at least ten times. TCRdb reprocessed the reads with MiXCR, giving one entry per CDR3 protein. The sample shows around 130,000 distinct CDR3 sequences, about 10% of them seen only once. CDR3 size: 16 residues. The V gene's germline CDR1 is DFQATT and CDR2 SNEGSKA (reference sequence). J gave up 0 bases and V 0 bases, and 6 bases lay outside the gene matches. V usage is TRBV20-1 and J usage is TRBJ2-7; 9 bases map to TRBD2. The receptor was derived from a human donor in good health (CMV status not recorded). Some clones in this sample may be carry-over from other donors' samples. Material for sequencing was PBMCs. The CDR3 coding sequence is TGCAGTGCTAGAGATCGTCTAGCGGGATCCTCCTACGAGCAGTACTTC. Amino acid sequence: CSARDRLAGSSYEQYF.